This TCR beta chain is from a study of cytomegalovirus exposure and HLA in healthy donors. Study summary: About 80 million unique TCR sequences came from HLA-typed donors in an early release. Study results and caveats: Accurate HLA-A and HLA-B prediction from TCR beta sequences was reported for most subjects. Presence/absence analyses assumed roughly uniform sequencing depth across donors, which may not hold. It was shown in a later analysis that HLA-associated TCR beta chains were more clonally expanded than other, equally common chains.

The germline gives CDR1 SGDLS, CDR2 YYNGEE. The CDR3 runs 15 residues. Trimming shortened V by 0 bases and J by 0 bases, and 4 bases separated the two germline ends. Concerning this clone: Its specificity is not known.

The PCR ran on 60 Vbeta and 13 Jbeta primers. The data were produced by immunoSEQ multiplex PCR, yet TCRdb's version contains in-frame clones alone and is incomplete. Listed are around 140,000 clones; around 1.5% falls within the top ten. This chain joins TRBV9 and TRBJ2-6, with D uncertain. Source material: PBMCs. This clonotype was obtained from a woman aged 35 to 49 in good health and CMV-seronegative. CDR3 sequence reads: CASSVAGSGANVLTF. CDR3 sequence (DNA): TGTGCCAGCAGCGTAGCGGGCTCTGGGGCCAACGTCCTGACTTTC.